These 10 T cell receptor beta chains originate from one sample sequenced in a study of regulatory T cells in long-lasting Graves disease. Time point meaning: persistent/refractory GD, antithyroid drugs over 5 years with positive TRAb. Researchers made the TCR library from RNA that was extracted from PBMCs. HTBI primers from iRepertoire and Arm-PCR of CDR3 regions yielded the TCR beta libraries. TCRdb ran MiXCR on the multiplex PCR reads and lists one entry per CDR3 protein. The sample has around 400,000 distinct CDR3 sequences; 21% are singletons. The sample consisted of peripheral blood mononuclear cells (PBMCs), taken when the disease was refractory, from a patient treated with antithyroid drugs. These receptors all come from a female donor with Graves disease.

This clonotype was seen repeatedly, ten times or more. The V call is TRBV20-1, the J call TRBJ2-5, with no clear D. Trimming left V 6 bases short and J 1 base short, with 9 bases between. The CDR3 is 12 residues long. Germline lookup yields CDR1 DFQATT and CDR2 SNEGSKA (reference sequence). The CDR3 bases are TGCAGTGCCACCCGTCCCCAAGAGACCCAGTACTTC. It yields the protein CSATRPQETQYF.

This clonotype was counted a few times. This chain connects TRBV12-3 or TRBV12-4 to TRBJ2-7, with a possible D match to TRBD2 (6 bases). The CDR3 covers 14 residues. V was shortened by 5 bases and J by 4 bases, with 15 bases between the two germline ends. CDR3 DNA sequence: TGTGCCAGCAGTCGGGAGACAGTAATATACGAGCAGTACTTC. It codes for CASSRETVIYEQYF.

The rearrangement uses TRBV3-1 and TRBJ2-7, with D uncertain. CDR1 and CDR2 from the germline V gene are LGHDT and YNNKEL (reference sequence). The CDR3 consists of 13 residues. Trimming left V 4 bases short and J 0 bases short, with 7 bases between. The CDR3 coding sequence is TGTGCCAGCAGCCTGAAGAGCTCCTACGAGCAGTACTTC. Its translation is CASSLKSSYEQYF.

Ten or more counts support this clonotype. The chain has TRBV10-3 and TRBJ1-1, with a tentative D call TRBD1 (5 bases). V dropped 0 bases and J dropped 7 bases, with 12 bases sitting between them. This CDR3 comprises 14 residues. Germline CDR1 is ENHRY and CDR2 is SYGVKD. The CDR3 loop reads CAISESQGRDEAFF. DNA of the CDR3: TGTGCCATCAGTGAGTCCCAGGGAAGGGATGAAGCTTTCTTT.

This clonotype was seen repeatedly, ten times or more. This sequence joins TRBV5-1 and TRBJ1-4; 7 bases match TRBD1. V was pared by 3 bases and J by 4 bases, with 9 bases of the junction left unmatched. The CDR3 is 16 amino acids. CDR1 is SGHRS and CDR2 is YFSETQ in the germline V gene. The CDR3 nucleotides are TGCGCCAGCAGCTCACCCGAACAGGGGAATAATGAAAAACTGTTTTTT. Translated: CASSSPEQGNNEKLFF.

Note on this clonotype: A much more abundant neighbour one base away suggests this may be a read error. The chain carries TRBV28 and TRBJ1-2; TRBD1 agrees at 7 bases. The ends lost 10 bases at V and 4 bases at J; junction bases unmatched: 9. The CDR3 loop spans 13 amino acids. Germline V gene lookup returns CDR1 MDHEN and CDR2 SYDVKM. The CDR3, as DNA: TGTGCCACGACAGGGAAAGTCGGCTATGGCTACACCTTC. It specifies CATTGKVGYGYTF.

This clonotype was seen just once. V gene TRBV7-9 combines with J gene TRBJ2-7; a possible D gene is TRBD1 (6 bases). V lost 3 bases, J lost 0 bases, and 18 bases lay in between. The V gene's germline CDR1 is SEHNR and CDR2 FQNEAQ (reference sequence). The CDR3 consists of 17 residues. As DNA, the CDR3 is TGTGCCAGCAGCTTTCGTTTTGAAGAGGACAGCTCCTACGAGCAGTACTTC. This sequence encodes CASSFRFEEDSSYEQYF.

This clonotype was picked up many times. The V gene is TRBV11-2, the J gene TRBJ2-3, with D possibly being TRBD1 (5 bases). Trimming removed 5 bases from V and 1 base from J, with 10 bases in between. From germline, CDR1 is SGHAT and CDR2 FQNNGV. The CDR3 totals 14 residues. The CDR3 region has the DNA TGTGCCAGCAGCCCCTCGACAGGCACAGATACGCAGTATTTT. Translated, it gives CASSPSTGTDTQYF.

The chain is built from TRBV13 and TRBJ2-3; tentatively, D is TRBD2 (5 bases). This CDR3 has 13 residues. Trimming stripped 5 bases from V and 11 bases from J, with 17 bases between. The germline V gene encodes CDR1 PRHDT and CDR2 FYEKMQ (reference sequence). The CDR3, as DNA: TGTGCCAGCAGCAACGTGGCCTCCGCGGGGCAGTATTTT. Amino acids: CASSNVASAGQYF.

The rearrangement links TRBV24-1 to TRBJ1-3; D unresolved. CDR1 KGHDR and CDR2 SFDVKD come from the germline V gene. The V end lost 3 bases, the J end lost 1 base, and 6 bases lay between the germline ends. The CDR3 sequence is 14 residues long. CDR3 nucleotide sequence: TGTGCCACCAGTGATGCAGGTTCTGGAAACACCATATATTTT. This translates into CATSDAGSGNTIYF.